Presented here are 10 T cell receptor beta chains from one specimen sequenced in a study of blood T cell repertoires in COVID-19. Here immunoSEQ multiplex PCR was the method, and the copy in TCRdb shows in-frame clones only, minus some. The sample yields tens of thousands of clones, about 80% seen once. What was sequenced was peripheral blood. These receptors all come from a human donor with acute or convalescent COVID-19. The donor label of this sample is uncertain.

V usage is TRBV9 and J usage is TRBJ1-3; tentatively, D is TRBD1 (5 bases). V was pared by 2 bases and J by 2 bases, with 8 bases between. CDR3 length: 14 residues. Per the germline V gene, CDR1 is SGDLS and CDR2 is YYNGEE. The CDR3 DNA sequence: TGTGCCAGCAGCGTCCTAGGGGCTGGAAACACCATATATTTT. Amino acids: CASSVLGAGNTIYF.

The chain links TRBV28 to TRBJ2-1; 8 bases align to TRBD2. The germline V gene has CDR1 MDHEN and CDR2 SYDVKM. The trim removed 4 bases at V and 4 bases at J, leaving 6 bases unmatched. The CDR3 loop spans 15 amino acids. As DNA, the CDR3 is TGTGCCAGCAGTTCCCTTGGCGGGGGGTACAATGAGCAGTTCTTC. Protein product: CASSSLGGGYNEQFF.

The CDR3 protein is CASSSHRQTDEAFF. CDR3 in DNA: TGTGCCAGCAGCTCGCACCGCCAAACAGACGAAGCTTTCTTT. The chain joins TRBV5-6 to TRBJ1-1; D is undetermined. CDR1 is SGHDT, CDR2 YYEEEE, per germline. The CDR3 consists of 14 residues. Trimming took 3 bases from V and 8 from J, leaving 17 bases between them.

The chain uses TRBV19 and TRBJ2-7; TRBD2 is a possible D gene (7 bases). Germline CDR1 and CDR2: LNHDA and SQIVND (reference sequence). The ends were cut back, 6 bases at V and 6 bases at J, with 18 bases in the middle. CDR3 length: 14 amino acids. The CDR3 loop reads CASSEGAGAGEQYF. In DNA form, the CDR3 reads TGTGCCAGTAGCGAGGGTGCGGGGGCGGGCGAGCAGTACTTC.

V and J are TRBV11-1 and TRBJ2-7, with a tentative D call TRBD1 (6 bases). Germline V CDR1 and CDR2: SGHAT, FQDESV (reference sequence). Trimming removed 0 bases at V and 3 bases at J, with 18 bases between. CDR3 length equals 17 residues. DNA for the CDR3: TGTGCCAGCAGCTTAGCTAAGACAGGAAGGGGGATCTACGAGCAGTACTTC. Its translation is CASSLAKTGRGIYEQYF.

This chain links TRBV7-3 with TRBJ1-1, with D perhaps TRBD1 (5 bases). Germline assignment: CDR1 SGHTA and CDR2 FQGTGA. This CDR3 comprises 13 residues. V was shortened by 7 bases and J by 3 bases, with 12 bases between the two germline ends. DNA of the CDR3: TGTGCCAGCACCCCGGGGGTAGACACTGAAGCTTTCTTT. Translated: CASTPGVDTEAFF.

V and J are TRBV9 and TRBJ1-2, with D perhaps TRBD1 (5 bases). V was trimmed by 3 bases and J by 7 bases, leaving 13 bases between them. The CDR3 spans 13 residues. The germline V gene encodes CDR1 SGDLS and CDR2 YYNGEE. The CDR3 loop is CASSEQGIGGYTF. The CDR3 DNA sequence: TGTGCCAGCAGCGAGCAGGGAATAGGTGGCTACACCTTC. The full variable domain, with the rest looked up from reference TRBV9 and TRBJ1-2, is DSGVTQTPKHLITATGQRVTLRCSPRSGDLSVYWYQQSLDQGLQFLIQYYNGEERAKGNILERFSAQQFPDLHSELNLSSLELGDSALYFCASSEQGIGGYTFGSGTRLTVV.

V gene TRBV7-8 combines with J gene TRBJ2-7, with D tentatively TRBD1 (6 bases). Deletions cut 8 bases from V and 0 bases from J, with 11 bases between. The CDR3 contains 13 residues. Germline CDR1 and CDR2: SGHVS and FQNEAQ. The CDR3 sequence is CASCRGLSYEQYF. CDR3 bases: TGTGCCAGCTGCAGGGGCCTCTCCTACGAGCAGTACTTC.

J is TRBJ1-2 and V is TRBV19; perhaps TRBD1 as D (6 bases). Germline CDR1 is LNHDA and CDR2 is SQIVND (reference sequence). This CDR3 is 12 amino acids long. V dropped 2 bases and J dropped 8 bases, with 9 bases sitting between them. For the CDR3, the DNA is TGTGCCAGTAGTATAAGAGGGACAGGCTACACCTTC. Its protein is CASSIRGTGYTF.

The rearrangement joins TRBV12-5 to TRBJ2-5; D gene ambiguous. Trimming stripped 6 bases from V and 5 bases from J, with 13 bases between. The germline gives CDR1 LGHNT, CDR2 FRNRAP. The length of the CDR3 is 13 residues. CDR3 nucleotides: TGTGCTAGTGGAACTGACTTGCAGGAGACCCAGTACTTC. Translation gives CASGTDLQETQYF.